This T cell receptor (beta chain) was captured in a study of blood T cell repertoires in COVID-19. Those enrolled, adults aged about 18 to 89 years, came from about two dozen US areas. Clinical histories supplied by participants themselves formed the basis of cohort assignment. The repertoire was sequenced with immunoSEQ multiplex PCR; TCRdb's copy has only in-frame clones and lacks some. The sample records a few hundred thousand clones, approximately 88% being singletons. Sequenced: PBMCs or T cells enriched from blood (not recorded which). The source of this sequence is a woman in her 40s who had been exposed to COVID-19.

In nucleotides, the CDR3 is TGTGCCAGCAGCCCAGGGGCAGCTAACTATGGCTACACCTTC. It specifies CASSPGAANYGYTF. The chain joins TRBV7-2 to TRBJ1-2, with D perhaps matching TRBD1 (6 bases). The CDR3 length is 14 residues. Deletions cut 5 bases from V and 0 bases from J, with 10 bases between. Germline V gene data show CDR1 as SGHTA and CDR2 as FQGNSA.